The clone carrying this T cell receptor beta chain was seen a few times. No antigen is known for it. TCRdb itself ran the 5' RACE reads through MiXCR, one entry per CDR3 protein. The sample consists of about 660,000 distinct CDR3 sequences, around 8.3% of them appearing once. These data come from a study of identical twins. The study's findings and limits: Cross-sectional statistical analysis was relied on for the conclusions, without the same donors being followed.

The CDR3 contains 14 residues. Per germline, CDR1 MDHEN and CDR2 SYDVKM. V lost 6 bases to trimming and J lost 3 bases, with 14 bases between them. These sequences were also reported in another study, on yellow fever vaccine responses in identical twins. That study adds: Reportedly, twins' vaccine T cell responses looked partly convergent and partly personalized.

The sequenced material came from PBMCs. The origin of this receptor is a woman aged 18-30 years in good health. The rearrangement uses TRBV28 and TRBJ2-5; unclear D gene. This chain's CDR3 is CASSRKDGEETQYF. The CDR3 coding sequence is TGTGCCAGCAGCCGAAAGGACGGTGAAGAGACCCAGTACTTC.